This paragraph covers one T cell receptor beta chain sequence. Its antigen is still unknown. Using a J-beta primer mix together with a sample-barcoded 5' primer, a second PCR was run for roughly 6 to 12 cycles. TCRdb re-analysed the 5' RACE reads in MiXCR, keeping a single row per CDR3 protein. The sample carries more than 1.4 million distinct CDR3 sequences, 42% recorded once. The data were obtained in a study of blood T cells in healthy people across ages. Findings and limits, study-wide: The study found more naive CD4+ cells and higher diversity in long-lived than aged donors.

Each donor's blood draw was 8.5 to 10 milliliters of peripheral blood. The CDR3 has 15 residues. Per germline, CDR1 SGHAT and CDR2 FQNNGV. V was clipped by 0 bases and J by 7 bases; unmatched bases: 7. The clonotype comes from a woman younger than 30 in good health. The source material was blood. The V gene is TRBV11-2, the J gene TRBJ2-5, with 8 nucleotides matching TRBD2. CDR3: CASSLESGGAGTQYF. In nucleotides, the CDR3 is TGTGCCAGCAGCTTAGAAAGCGGGGGCGCCGGGACCCAGTACTTC.